This T cell receptor (beta chain) was profiled in a study of CD8+ T cells in alopecia areata (dated by TCRdb to between 2018 and 2020). Study-level background: Treated patients were enrolled in an open-label pilot trial of oral tofacitinib at 5 to 10 mg twice daily for moderate-to-severe alopecia areata. High-throughput TCRbeta sequencing was used to examine T cell clonal expansion in alopecia areata in both the C3H/HeJ mouse model and human patients. Amplification of TCRbeta CDR3 regions was done by immunoSEQ multiplex PCR using 35 Vbeta forward primers and 13 Jbeta reverse primers. On the human side, TCRbeta sequencing was run on scalp tissue and on sorted CD4+ and CD8+ peripheral blood T cells from healthy controls and from alopecia areata patients with either patchy or totalis/universalis disease. Patients received tofacitinib for 6 to 18 months and were then followed off drug for 6 months to check for delayed response and recurrence. Scalp clonality was compared across normal scalp (n=4), patchy alopecia areata scalp (n=8), and alopecia totalis/universalis scalp (n=8). Biopsies were taken from tofacitinib-treated patients at baseline and again at 4 and 24 weeks into treatment, and several of those patients also had a later scalp biopsy. RNA was obtained with the PAXgene miRNA kit for fixed scalp, the miRNeasy kit for PBMCs, and the RNeasy kit for mouse skin. The paper as a whole reports these results and caveats: Shared TCR sequences between patients were less evident than in mice, which may be partly attributable to HLA diversity in the patient population. Compared with normal scalp, lesional scalp, particularly in alopecia totalis/universalis, had higher clonality and more expanded CD8+ clones, which suggests antigenic drive. Unlike mouse skin, which is dominated by gammadelta T cells, normal human skin has resident alphabeta T cells that are also sequenced, and this complicates analysis of the scalp TCR repertoire.

This clone was detected only once. This receptor's antigen is unknown. Base qualities are not recorded, but no much larger clone differs from it by a single base. What the time point label conveys for this sample: baseline before oral tofacitinib. Lesional scalp punch biopsies and peripheral blood were collected from alopecia areata patients. PBMCs were separated by density centrifugation and stained for CD3, CD4 and CD8, after which CD4+ and CD8+ T cells were sorted on a FACSAria. The CDR3 sequence holds 13 residues, the cysteine and phenylalanine included. The entry retains the CDR3 DNA only, 39 bases that are in frame from base 1. CDR1 and CDR2 are read off the germline V gene (reference sequence) as MNHEY and SMNVEV. Relative to germline, V is 6 bases shorter and J is 3 bases shorter, with 11 bases between their ends. Libraries were constructed by the immunoSEQ multiplex PCR assay. RNA was extracted from all samples and reverse transcribed into cDNA as template for TCR sequencing. First-strand cDNA was synthesized with SuperScript III using a 2:1 mix of oligo-dT and random hexamers. A synthetic immune receptor repertoire was used to gauge amplification bias, and whatever bias remained was removed computationally. Concerning the study's data processing: After raw reads were preprocessed to remove errors, the CDR3 was defined following IMGT conventions as running from the conserved cysteine to phenylalanine. Clonality was computed as 1 minus the Shannon entropy, with the entropy normalized by log2 of the number of productive unique TCRs. Whether each scalp clone was CD4 or CD8 was inferred by checking scalp TCRbeta sequences against the CD4 and CD8 repertoires from sorted blood. TCRdb carries this immuneACCESS record with in-frame sequences only. Its versions omit some clonotypes, under half of them owing to an unresolved V gene in the studies checked, with the rest unexplained. That table furnishes V, J and clone size, whereas the DNA furnished D and trimming. This sample lists about 130,000 clones; around 60% were detected once. Roughly 4.3% of the sample goes to the ten largest clones.

This TCR was recovered from a human donor with alopecia areata. The chain joins TRBV27 to TRBJ1-1; matching of 5 bases hints at TRBD1 as the D gene. The material sequenced was CD4+ T cells sorted from blood, taken at week 0. The sequenced DNA is TGTGCCAGCAGAAACAGGCTACACACTGAAGCTTTCTTT. This codes for CASRNRLHTEAFF.